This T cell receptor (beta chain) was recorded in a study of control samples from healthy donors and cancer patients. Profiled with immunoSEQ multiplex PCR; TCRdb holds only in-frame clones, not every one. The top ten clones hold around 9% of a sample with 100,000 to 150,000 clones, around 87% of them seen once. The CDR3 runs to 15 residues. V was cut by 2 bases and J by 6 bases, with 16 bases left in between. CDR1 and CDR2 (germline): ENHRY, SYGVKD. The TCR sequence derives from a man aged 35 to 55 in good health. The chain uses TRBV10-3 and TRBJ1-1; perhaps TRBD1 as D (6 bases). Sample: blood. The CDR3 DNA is TGTGCCATCAGTGAGGCCGGTGGGGGGCGGTCTGAAGCTTTCTTT. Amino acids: CAISEAGGGRSEAFF.